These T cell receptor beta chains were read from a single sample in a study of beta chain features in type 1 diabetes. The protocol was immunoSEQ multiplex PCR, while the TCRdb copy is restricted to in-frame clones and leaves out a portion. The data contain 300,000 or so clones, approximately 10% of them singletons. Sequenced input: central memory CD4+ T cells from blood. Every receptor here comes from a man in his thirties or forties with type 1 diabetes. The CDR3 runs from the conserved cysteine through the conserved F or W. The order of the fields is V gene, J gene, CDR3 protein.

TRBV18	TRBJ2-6	CASSPKVSGANVLTF
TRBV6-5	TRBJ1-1	CASSYPGGTEAFF
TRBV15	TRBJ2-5	CATSRGQRMETQYF
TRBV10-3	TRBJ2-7	CAISDRQPYEQYF
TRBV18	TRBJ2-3	CASSPQGTDTQYF
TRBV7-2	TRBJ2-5	CASSFTSGAQETQYF
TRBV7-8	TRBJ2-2	CASSSQTSGGLFATGELFF
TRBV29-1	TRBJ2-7	CSVGQGRYEQYF
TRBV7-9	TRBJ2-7	CASSLLGDRGSYEQYF
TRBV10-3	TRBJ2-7	CAISESLRAQQYF
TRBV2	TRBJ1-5	CASSGTGNQPQHF
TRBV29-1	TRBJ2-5	CSVDSPGGQETQYF
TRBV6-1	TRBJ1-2	CASRLPDREGYTF
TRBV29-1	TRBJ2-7	CSVLHNPSHEQYF
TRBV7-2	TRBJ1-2	CASSFKTEGYTF
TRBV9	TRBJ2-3	CASSVEAGLRTDTQYF
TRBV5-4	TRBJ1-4	CASSQRGGEEKLFF
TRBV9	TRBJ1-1	CASSVVTRNTEAFF
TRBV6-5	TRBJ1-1	CASSYRRQLNTEAFF
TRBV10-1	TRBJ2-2	CASSGPLNAGELFF
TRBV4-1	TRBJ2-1	CASSHPEGRGARSEQFF
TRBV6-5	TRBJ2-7	CASSYGRSSYEQYF